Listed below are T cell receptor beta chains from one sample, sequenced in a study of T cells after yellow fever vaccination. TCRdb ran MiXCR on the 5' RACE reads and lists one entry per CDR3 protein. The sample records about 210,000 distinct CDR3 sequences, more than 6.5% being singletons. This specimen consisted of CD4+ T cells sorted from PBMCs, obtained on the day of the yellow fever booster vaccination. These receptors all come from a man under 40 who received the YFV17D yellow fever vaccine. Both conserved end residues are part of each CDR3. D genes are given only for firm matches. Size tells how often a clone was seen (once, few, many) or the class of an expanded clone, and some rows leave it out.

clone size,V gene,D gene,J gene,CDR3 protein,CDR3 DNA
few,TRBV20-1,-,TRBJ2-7,CSASVLSYEQYF,TGCAGTGCTTCCGTCCTTAGCTACGAGCAGTACTTC
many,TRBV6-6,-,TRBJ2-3,CASRGYTDTQYF,TGTGCCAGCAGAGGATACACAGATACGCAGTATTTT
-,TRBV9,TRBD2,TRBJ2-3,CASSVEGRSGILDTQYF,TGTGCCAGCAGCGTAGAGGGGCGTAGCGGGATATTGGATACGCAGTATTTT
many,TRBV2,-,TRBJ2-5,CASEGSETQYF,TGTGCCAGCGAGGGGTCGGAGACCCAGTACTTC
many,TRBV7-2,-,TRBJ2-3,CASSPGQPTDTQYF,TGTGCCAGCAGCCCCGGACAGCCGACAGATACGCAGTATTTT
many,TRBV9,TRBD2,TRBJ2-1,CASSVGASGGHNEQFF,TGTGCCAGCAGCGTAGGGGCTAGCGGGGGACACAATGAGCAGTTCTTC
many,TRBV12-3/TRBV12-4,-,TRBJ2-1,CASSSRRGAAYNEQFF,TGTGCCAGCAGTTCCCGCCGGGGAGCAGCCTACAATGAGCAGTTCTTC
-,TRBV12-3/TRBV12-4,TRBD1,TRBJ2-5,CASSYNRGTETQYF,TGTGCCAGCAGTTACAACAGGGGGACAGAGACCCAGTACTTC
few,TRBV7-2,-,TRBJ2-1,CASSRANEQFF,TGTGCCAGCAGCCGCGCCAATGAGCAGTTCTTC
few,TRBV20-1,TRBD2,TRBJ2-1,CCARVASGGLYYNEQFF,TGCTGTGCTAGAGTAGCTAGCGGGGGCTTGTACTACAATGAGCAGTTCTTC
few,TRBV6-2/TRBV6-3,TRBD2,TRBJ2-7,CASRGLAGITYEQYF,TGTGCCAGCAGGGGACTAGCGGGAATCACCTACGAGCAGTACTTC
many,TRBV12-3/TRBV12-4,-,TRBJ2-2,CASKEAGELFF,TGTGCCAGCAAGGAGGCCGGGGAGCTGTTTTTT
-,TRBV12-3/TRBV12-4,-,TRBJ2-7,CASSSRRGGEQYF,TGTGCCAGCAGTTCCAGGCGCGGTGGCGAGCAGTACTTC
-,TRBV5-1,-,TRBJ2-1,CASSLAVSSDTYNEQFF,TGCGCCAGCAGCTTGGCCGTGTCTAGCGATACCTACAATGAGCAGTTCTTC
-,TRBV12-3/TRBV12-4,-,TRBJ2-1,CASRPDSYNEQFF,TGTGCCAGCAGACCTGATTCCTACAATGAGCAGTTCTTC
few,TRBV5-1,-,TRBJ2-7,CASRDGPYEQYF,TGCGCCAGCAGGGACGGACCCTACGAGCAGTACTTC
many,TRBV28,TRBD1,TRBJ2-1,CASSLWGDRGNEQFF,TGTGCCAGCAGTTTATGGGGGGACAGGGGAAATGAGCAGTTCTTC
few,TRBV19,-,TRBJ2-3,CASSTHGGGADTQYF,TGTGCCAGTAGTACCCACGGGGGAGGCGCAGATACGCAGTATTTT
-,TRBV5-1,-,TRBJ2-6,CATHGPSGANVLTF,TGCGCCACCCATGGGCCTTCTGGGGCCAACGTCCTGACTTTC
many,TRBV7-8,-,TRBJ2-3,CASSPQTRRADTQYF,TGTGCCAGCAGCCCCCAAACGCGACGGGCAGATACGCAGTATTTT
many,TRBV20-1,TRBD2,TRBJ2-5,CSASSTGGLAGEETQYF,TGCAGTGCTAGCTCTACCGGGGGACTAGCGGGAGAAGAGACCCAGTACTTC
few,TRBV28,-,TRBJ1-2,CASSPPRRENTF,TGTGCCAGCAGTCCCCCCCGGCGGGAGAACACCTTC
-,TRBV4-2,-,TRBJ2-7,CASSQVATTYEQYF,TGTGCCAGCAGCCAAGTTGCCACCACCTACGAGCAGTACTTC
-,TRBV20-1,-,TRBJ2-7,CSAQPTAGAGRLQQYF,TGCAGTGCCCAACCCACGGCTGGAGCGGGTAGACTGCAGCAGTACTTC
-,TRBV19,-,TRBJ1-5,CASSRRQSNQPQHF,TGTGCCAGTAGCCGCCGACAGAGCAATCAGCCCCAGCATTTT
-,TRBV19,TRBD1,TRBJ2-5,CASSFRDRGPGETQYF,TGTGCCAGTAGTTTTCGGGACAGGGGGCCGGGGGAGACCCAGTACTTC
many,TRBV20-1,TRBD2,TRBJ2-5,CSGGVGTTTKKTQYF,TGCAGTGGGGGAGTCGGGACTACGACCAAGAAGACCCAGTACTTC
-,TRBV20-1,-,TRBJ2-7,CSAMVGPYEQYF,TGCAGTGCTATGGTCGGACCCTACGAGCAGTACTTC
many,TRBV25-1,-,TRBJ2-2,CASSEFKITGELFF,TGTGCCAGCAGTGAATTTAAGATCACCGGGGAGCTGTTTTTT
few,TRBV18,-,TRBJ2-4,CASSPPDGLAKNIQYF,TGTGCCAGCTCACCACCGGACGGGTTAGCCAAAAACATTCAGTACTTC
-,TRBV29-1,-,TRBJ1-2,CSVGSDGYTF,TGCAGCGTTGGAAGCGATGGCTACACCTTC
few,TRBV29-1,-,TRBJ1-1,CSGRKVLGTEAFF,TGCAGCGGTAGGAAGGTGCTGGGCACTGAAGCTTTCTTT
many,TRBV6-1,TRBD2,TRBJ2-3,CASSPLVAGGADTQYF,TGTGCCAGCAGTCCCCTAGTAGCGGGAGGCGCAGATACGCAGTATTTT
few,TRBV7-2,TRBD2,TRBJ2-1,CASSPGLAADYNEQFF,TGTGCCAGCAGCCCGGGACTAGCGGCCGACTACAATGAGCAGTTCTTC
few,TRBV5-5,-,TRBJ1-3,CASSWGWSSGNTIYF,TGTGCCAGCAGCTGGGGTTGGAGCTCTGGAAACACCATATATTTT
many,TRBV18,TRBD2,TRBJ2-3,CATSSGTEDTQYF,TGTGCCACCAGTAGCGGGACCGAAGATACGCAGTATTTT
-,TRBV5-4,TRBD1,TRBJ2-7,CASSYQGAGFSYEQYF,TGTGCCAGCAGCTACCAGGGGGCGGGTTTCTCCTACGAGCAGTACTTC
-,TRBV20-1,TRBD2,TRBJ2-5,CSASSSGLAGVMETQYF,TGCAGTGCTTCAAGTTCTGGGCTAGCGGGCGTTATGGAGACCCAGTACTTC
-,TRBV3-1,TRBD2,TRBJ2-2,CASSPLAGETGELFF,TGTGCCAGCAGCCCACTAGCGGGGGAAACCGGGGAGCTGTTTTTT
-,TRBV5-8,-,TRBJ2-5,CATNFGLRETQYF,TGTGCCACAAATTTCGGGTTACGAGAGACCCAGTACTTC
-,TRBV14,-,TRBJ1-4,CASSQEIGWGEKLFF,TGTGCCAGCAGCCAAGAAATAGGGTGGGGTGAAAAACTGTTTTTT
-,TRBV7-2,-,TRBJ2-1,CASSPLGGYEQFF,TGTGCCAGCAGCCCCCTTGGTGGGTATGAGCAGTTCTTC
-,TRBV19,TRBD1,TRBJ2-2,CASSISQGSTGELFF,TGTGCCAGTAGTATTTCACAGGGGAGCACCGGGGAGCTGTTTTTT
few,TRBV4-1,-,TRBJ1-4,CASSHARDNEKLFF,TGCGCCAGCAGCCACGCTAGGGATAATGAAAAACTGTTTTTT
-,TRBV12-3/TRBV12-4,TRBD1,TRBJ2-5,CASSLRDRGTSYQETQYF,TGTGCCAGCAGTTTAAGGGACAGGGGAACATCATACCAAGAGACCCAGTACTTC